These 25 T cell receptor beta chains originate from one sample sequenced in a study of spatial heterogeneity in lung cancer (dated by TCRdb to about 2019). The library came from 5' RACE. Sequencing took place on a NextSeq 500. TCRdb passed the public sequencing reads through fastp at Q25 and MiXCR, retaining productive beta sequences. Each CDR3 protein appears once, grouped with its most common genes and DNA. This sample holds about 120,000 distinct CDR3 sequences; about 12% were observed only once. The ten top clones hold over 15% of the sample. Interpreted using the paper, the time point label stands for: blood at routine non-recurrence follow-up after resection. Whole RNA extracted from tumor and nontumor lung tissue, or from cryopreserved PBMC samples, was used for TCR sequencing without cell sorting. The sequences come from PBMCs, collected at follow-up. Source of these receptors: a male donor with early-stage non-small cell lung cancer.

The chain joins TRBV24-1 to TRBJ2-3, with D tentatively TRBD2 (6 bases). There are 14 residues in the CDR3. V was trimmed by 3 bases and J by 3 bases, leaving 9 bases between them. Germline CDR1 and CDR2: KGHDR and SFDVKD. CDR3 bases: TGTGCCACCAGTGATCCCGGAGGGACAGATACGCAGTATTTT. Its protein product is CATSDPGGTDTQYF.

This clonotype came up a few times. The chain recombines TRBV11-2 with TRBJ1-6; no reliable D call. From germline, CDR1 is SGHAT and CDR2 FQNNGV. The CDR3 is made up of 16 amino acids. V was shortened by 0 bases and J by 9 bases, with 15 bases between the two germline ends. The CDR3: CASSLDPILTGSPLHF. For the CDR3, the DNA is TGTGCCAGCAGCTTAGACCCCATCCTAACCGGTTCACCCCTCCACTTT.

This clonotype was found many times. The CDR3 nucleotides are TGCAGTGCCAAGACAGTAAACTATGGCTACACCTTC. As protein: CSAKTVNYGYTF. The gene calls are TRBV20-1 and TRBJ1-2, with D possibly matching TRBD1 (5 bases). The V end lost 6 bases, the J end lost 2 bases, and 10 bases lay between the germline ends. This CDR3 is built from 12 residues. Per the germline V gene, CDR1 is DFQATT and CDR2 is SNEGSKA (reference sequence).

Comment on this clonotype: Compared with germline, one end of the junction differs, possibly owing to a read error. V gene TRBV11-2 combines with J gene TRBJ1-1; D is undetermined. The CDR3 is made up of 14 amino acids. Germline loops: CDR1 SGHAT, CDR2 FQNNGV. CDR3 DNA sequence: TGTGCCAGCGGCTTAGATCAAGGGTTGACTGAAGCTTTCTTT. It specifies CASGLDQGLTEAFF. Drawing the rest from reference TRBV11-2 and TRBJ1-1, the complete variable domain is EAGVAQSPRYKIIEKRQSVAFWCNPISGHATLYWYQQILGQGPKLLIQFQNNGVVDDSQLPKDRFSAERLKGVDSTLKIQPAKLEDSAVYLCASGLDQGLTEAFFGQGTRLTVV.

Written as DNA, the CDR3 is TGTGCCAGCAGCTCCGGGACAGGGATAGGCTACACCTTC. Amino acids: CASSSGTGIGYTF. This chain uses TRBV7-9 with TRBJ1-2, with TRBD1 identical over 9 bases. CDR3 length equals 13 residues. Trimming took 4 bases from V and 8 from J; bases not matched to a gene: 5. From germline, CDR1 is SEHNR and CDR2 FQNEAQ (reference sequence).

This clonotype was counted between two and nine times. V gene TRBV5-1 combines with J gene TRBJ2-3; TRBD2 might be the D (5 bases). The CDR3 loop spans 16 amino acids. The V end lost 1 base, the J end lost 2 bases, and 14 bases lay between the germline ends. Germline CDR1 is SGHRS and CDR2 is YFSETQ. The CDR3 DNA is TGCGCCAGCAGCTTGTCCGCCCACGGGAACACAGATACGCAGTATTTT. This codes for CASSLSAHGNTDTQYF.

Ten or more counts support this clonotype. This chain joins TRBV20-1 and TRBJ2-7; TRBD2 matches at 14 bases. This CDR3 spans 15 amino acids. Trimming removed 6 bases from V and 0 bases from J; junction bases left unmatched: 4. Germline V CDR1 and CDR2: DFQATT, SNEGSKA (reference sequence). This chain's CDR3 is CSAGTSGGFSYEQYF. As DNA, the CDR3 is TGCAGTGCGGGGACTAGCGGGGGCTTCTCCTACGAGCAGTACTTC.

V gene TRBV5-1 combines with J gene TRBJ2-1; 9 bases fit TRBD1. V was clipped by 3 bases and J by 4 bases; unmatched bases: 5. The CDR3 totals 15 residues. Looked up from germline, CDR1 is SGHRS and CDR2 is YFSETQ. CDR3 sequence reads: CASSSGTGYYNEQFF. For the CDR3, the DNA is TGCGCCAGCAGCTCCGGGACAGGGTATTACAATGAGCAGTTCTTC. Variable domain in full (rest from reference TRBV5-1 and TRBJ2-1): KAGVTQTPRYLIKTRGQQVTLSCSPISGHRSVSWYQQTPGQGLQFLFEYFSETQRNKGNFPGRFSGRQFSNSRSEMNVSTLELGDSALYLCASSSGTGYYNEQFFGPGTRLTVL.

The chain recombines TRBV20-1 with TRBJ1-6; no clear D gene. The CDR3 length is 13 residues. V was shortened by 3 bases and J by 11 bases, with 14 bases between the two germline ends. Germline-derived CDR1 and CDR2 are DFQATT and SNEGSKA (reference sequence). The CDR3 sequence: CSAREGGMTPLHF. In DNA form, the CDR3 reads TGCAGTGCTAGGGAGGGTGGGATGACACCCCTCCACTTT.

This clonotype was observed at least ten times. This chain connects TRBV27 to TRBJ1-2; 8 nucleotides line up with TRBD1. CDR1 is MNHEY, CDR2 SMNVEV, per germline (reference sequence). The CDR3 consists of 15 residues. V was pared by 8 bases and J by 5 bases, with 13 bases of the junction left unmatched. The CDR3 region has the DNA TGTGCCAGCCGCCGACCCGGGACAGGTCGATATGGCTACACCTTC. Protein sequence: CASRRPGTGRYGYTF.

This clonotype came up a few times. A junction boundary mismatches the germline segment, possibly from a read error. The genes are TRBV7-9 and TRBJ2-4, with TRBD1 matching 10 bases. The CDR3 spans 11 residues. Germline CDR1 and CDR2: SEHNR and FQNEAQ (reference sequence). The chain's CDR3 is CASSPWTGGDF. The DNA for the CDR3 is TGTGCCAGCAGCCCGTGGACAGGGGGGGACTTC.

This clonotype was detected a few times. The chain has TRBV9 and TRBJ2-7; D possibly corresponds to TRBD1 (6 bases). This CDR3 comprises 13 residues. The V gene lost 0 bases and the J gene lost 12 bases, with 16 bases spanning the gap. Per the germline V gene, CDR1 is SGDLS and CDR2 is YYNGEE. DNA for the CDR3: TGTGCCAGCAGCGTAGGGGATGTGGACAGACGGTACTTC. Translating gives CASSVGDVDRRYF.

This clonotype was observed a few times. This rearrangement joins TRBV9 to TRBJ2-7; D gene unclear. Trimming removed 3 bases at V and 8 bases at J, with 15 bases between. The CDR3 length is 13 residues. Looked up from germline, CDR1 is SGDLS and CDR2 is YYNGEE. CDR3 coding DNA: TGTGCCAGCAGCGAAACGACGGTTGGTCAGCAGTACTTC. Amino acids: CASSETTVGQQYF.

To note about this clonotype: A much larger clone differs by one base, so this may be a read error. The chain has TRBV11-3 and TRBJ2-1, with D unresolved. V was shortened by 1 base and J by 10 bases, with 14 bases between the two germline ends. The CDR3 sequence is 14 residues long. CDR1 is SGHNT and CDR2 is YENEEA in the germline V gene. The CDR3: CASSLGLGPGEQFF. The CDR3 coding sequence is TGTGCCAGCAGCTTAGGGTTAGGGCCCGGAGAGCAGTTCTTC.

DNA for the CDR3: TGTGCCAGTAGTATAGATTGGAGGAGCCTTAATGAGCAGTTCTTC. Translated, it gives CASSIDWRSLNEQFF. The chain recombines TRBV19 with TRBJ2-1; possible D gene TRBD2, 5 bases. Trimming removed 0 bases from V and 7 bases from J, with 13 bases in between. CDR3 length equals 15 residues. Per the germline V gene, CDR1 is LNHDA and CDR2 is SQIVND (reference sequence). The variable domain in full, with the rest retrieved from reference TRBV19 and TRBJ2-1, is DGGITQSPKYLFRKEGQNVTLSCEQNLNHDAMYWYRQDPGQGLRLIYYSQIVNDFQKGDIAEGYSVSREKKESFPLTVTSAQKNPTAFYLCASSIDWRSLNEQFFGPGTRLTVL.

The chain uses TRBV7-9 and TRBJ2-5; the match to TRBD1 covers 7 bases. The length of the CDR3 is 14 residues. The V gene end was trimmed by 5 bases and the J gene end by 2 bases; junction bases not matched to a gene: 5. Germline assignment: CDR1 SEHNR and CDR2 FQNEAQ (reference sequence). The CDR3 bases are TGTGCCAGCAGCCCCTTGGGACAGCAAGAGACCCAGTACTTC. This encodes CASSPLGQQETQYF.

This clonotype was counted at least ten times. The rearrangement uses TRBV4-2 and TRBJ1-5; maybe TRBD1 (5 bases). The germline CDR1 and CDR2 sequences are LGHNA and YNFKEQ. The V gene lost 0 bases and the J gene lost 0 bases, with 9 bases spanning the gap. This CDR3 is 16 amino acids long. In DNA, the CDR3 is TGTGCCAGCAGCCAAGAGGCAGGGTCTAGCAATCAGCCCCAGCATTTT. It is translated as CASSQEAGSSNQPQHF.

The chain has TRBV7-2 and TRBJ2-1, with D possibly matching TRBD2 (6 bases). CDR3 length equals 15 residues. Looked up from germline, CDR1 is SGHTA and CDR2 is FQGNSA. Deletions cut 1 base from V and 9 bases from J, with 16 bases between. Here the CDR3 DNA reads TGTGCCAGCAGCTTAGAATTCGGAGGGAACGGTGAGCAGTTCTTC. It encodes CASSLEFGGNGEQFF.

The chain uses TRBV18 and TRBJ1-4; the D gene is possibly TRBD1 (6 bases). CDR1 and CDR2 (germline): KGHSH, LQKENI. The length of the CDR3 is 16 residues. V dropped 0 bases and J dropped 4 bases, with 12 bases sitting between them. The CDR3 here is CASSPPTRGGNEKLFF. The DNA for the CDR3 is TGTGCCAGCTCACCACCGACCAGGGGTGGTAATGAAAAACTGTTTTTT.

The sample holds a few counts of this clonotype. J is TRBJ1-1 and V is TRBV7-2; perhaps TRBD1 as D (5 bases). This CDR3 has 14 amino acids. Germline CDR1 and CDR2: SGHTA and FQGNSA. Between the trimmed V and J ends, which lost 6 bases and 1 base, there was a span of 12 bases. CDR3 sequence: CASRIGGANTEAFF. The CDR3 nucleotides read TGTGCCAGCAGGATTGGGGGAGCGAACACTGAAGCTTTCTTT.

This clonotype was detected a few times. The CDR3, as DNA: TGTGCCAGCAGCGTACTGAGCACCCCCCATACGCAGTATTTT. It encodes CASSVLSTPHTQYF. The chain has TRBV9 and TRBJ2-3; D unresolved. V lost 1 base and J 7 bases, leaving 13 bases between the germline ends. Germline V gene lookup returns CDR1 SGDLS and CDR2 YYNGEE. CDR3 length equals 14 residues. Together with reference TRBV9 and TRBJ2-3, the CDR3 gives the full variable domain: DSGVTQTPKHLITATGQRVTLRCSPRSGDLSVYWYQQSLDQGLQFLIQYYNGEERAKGNILERFSAQQFPDLHSELNLSSLELGDSALYFCASSVLSTPHTQYFGPGTRLTVL.

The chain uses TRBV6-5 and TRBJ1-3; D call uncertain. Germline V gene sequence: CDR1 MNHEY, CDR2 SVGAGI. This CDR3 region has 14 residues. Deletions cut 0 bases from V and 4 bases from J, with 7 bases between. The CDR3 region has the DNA TGTGCCAGCAGTTACTCGAAGGACGGAAACACCATATATTTT. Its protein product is CASSYSKDGNTIYF.

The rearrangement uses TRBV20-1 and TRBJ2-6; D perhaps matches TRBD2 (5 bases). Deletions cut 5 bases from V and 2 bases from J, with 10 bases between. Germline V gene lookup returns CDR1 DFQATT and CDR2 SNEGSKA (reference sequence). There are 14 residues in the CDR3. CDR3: CSALPGAGANVLTF. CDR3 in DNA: TGCAGTGCTCTCCCCGGGGCTGGGGCCAACGTCCTGACTTTC.

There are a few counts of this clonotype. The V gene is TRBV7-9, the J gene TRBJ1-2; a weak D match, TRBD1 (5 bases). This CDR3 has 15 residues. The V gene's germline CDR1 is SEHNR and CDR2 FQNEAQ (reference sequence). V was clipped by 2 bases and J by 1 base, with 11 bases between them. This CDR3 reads CASSLLGVVNYGYTF. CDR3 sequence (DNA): TGTGCCAGCAGCTTATTGGGGGTAGTTAACTATGGCTACACCTTC.

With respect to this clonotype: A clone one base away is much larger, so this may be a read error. The CDR3 protein is CATSEDTNQPRHF. The CDR3 DNA is TGTGCCACCAGTGAGGATACCAATCAGCCCCGGCATTTT. This chain connects TRBV24-1 to TRBJ1-5, with D unresolved. The V gene's germline CDR1 is KGHDR and CDR2 SFDVKD. The CDR3 is 13 amino acids.